This T cell receptor beta chain was identified in a study of CD8 T cells in Susac syndrome. Random hexamers were used to reverse transcribe the RNA input (roughly 0.5 to 1 ug). MiXCR, applied by TCRdb to the immunoSEQ multiplex PCR reads, yields one record per CDR3 protein. The repertoire consists of about 110,000 distinct CDR3 sequences, with 90% to 98% occurring once and the leading ten covering around 0.1%. Germline assignment: CDR1 SGHTA and CDR2 FQGTGA. CDR3 size: 13 residues. Germline trimming cut 5 bases from V and 9 bases from J; bases unmatched to any gene: 7. V usage is TRBV7-3 and J usage is TRBJ2-1; 7 positions match TRBD2. Sequencing input: CD4+ T cells from PBMCs. The TCR originated in a human donor in good health. CDR3 DNA sequence: TGTGCCAGCAGCCCTACTAGCGTTGCTGAGCAGTTCTTC. As protein: CASSPTSVAEQFF.